This entry features one T cell receptor beta chain sequence. Its antigen remains unknown. TCRdb re-analysed the reads in MiXCR, keeping a single row per CDR3 protein. In the table there are 350,000 to 400,000 distinct CDR3 sequences, roughly a third of which are singletons. This entry belongs to a study of T cell repertoires in cytomegalovirus infection. The CDR3 is 15 amino acids. Unmatched junction bases numbered 4, after V lost 4 bases and J lost 4 bases. The germline CDR1 and CDR2 sequences are KGHDR and SFDVKD. Specimen: cultured PBMCs, collected from culture after CMV antigen stimulation. The receptor comes from a human donor in good health (CMV status not recorded). Some clones in this sample may be carry-over from other donors' samples. The chain recombines TRBV24-1 with TRBJ2-1; 9 nucleotides agree with TRBD2. As DNA, the CDR3 is TGTGCCACCAGTGACAGGACTAGCGCATACAATGAGCAGTTCTTC. Translating gives CATSDRTSAYNEQFF.